Presented here are 9 T cell receptor beta chains from one specimen sequenced in a study of OX40 agonist ivuxolimab in advanced cancers. Produced via immunoSEQ multiplex PCR; TCRdb's table is partial and in-frame only. The sample carries 50,000 to 55,000 clones, nearly 80% recorded once. The sample was CD4+ or CD8+ T cells sorted from blood, taken in a trial of the OX40 agonist ivuxolimab. Receptors were obtained from an adult with an advanced solid tumor such as melanoma, head and neck, liver or kidney cancer.

The J gene is TRBJ1-2, the V gene TRBV7-9; D remains unclear. The CDR3 covers 14 residues. Germline V gene lookup returns CDR1 SEHNR and CDR2 FQNEAQ (reference sequence). V was pared by 4 bases and J by 7 bases, with 16 bases between. CDR3 amino acids: CASSSRTPGFGYTF. Here the CDR3 DNA reads TGTGCCAGCAGCTCTCGGACCCCTGGGTTTGGCTACACCTTC.

The chain carries TRBV11-2 and TRBJ2-7, with TRBD1 matching 7 bases. The V segment lost 2 bases and the J segment 4 bases; nucleotides outside the gene matches: 5. The CDR3 runs to 14 residues. Germline V CDR1 and CDR2: SGHAT, FQNNGV. CDR3 DNA sequence: TGTGCCAGCAGCTTATTGACAGGGAAATACGAGCAGTACTTC. This translates into CASSLLTGKYEQYF.

This clone was picked up a small number of times. The chain uses TRBV18 and TRBJ2-2; 9 bases align to TRBD1. Germline lookup yields CDR1 KGHSH and CDR2 LQKENI. This CDR3 region has 15 residues. V dropped 2 bases and J dropped 7; count of bases not matched to a gene: 5. For the CDR3, the DNA is TGTGCCAGCTCACCAGGACAGGGGAGTGGCGGGGAGCTGTTTTTT. Protein product: CASSPGQGSGGELFF.

V is TRBV11-3 and J is TRBJ2-2, with 8 bases fitting TRBD1. Germline assignment: CDR1 SGHNT and CDR2 YENEEA. With 5 bases clipped from V and 6 bases from J, the junction kept 5 bases outside the gene matches. This CDR3 spans 14 amino acids. CDR3 DNA sequence: TGTGCCAGCAGCCCGCAGGGGGCTGCCGGGGAGCTGTTTTTT. The encoded protein is CASSPQGAAGELFF.

The CDR3 sequence: CASSLSGPTPSSGANVLTF. As DNA, the CDR3 is TGTGCCAGCAGCTTATCAGGGCCCACCCCCTCATCTGGGGCCAACGTCCTGACTTTC. The chain uses TRBV7-3 and TRBJ2-6; perhaps TRBD1 as D (5 bases). The CDR3 sequence is 19 residues long. The V gene lost 2 bases and the J gene lost 1 base, with 18 bases spanning the gap. Germline-derived CDR1 and CDR2 are SGHTA and FQGTGA.

The V gene is TRBV5-1, the J gene TRBJ2-1, with D maybe TRBD2 (5 bases). There are 13 residues in the CDR3. Germline assignment: CDR1 SGHRS and CDR2 YFSETQ. V lost 2 bases and J lost 6, with 9 bases in between. As DNA, the CDR3 is TGCGCCAGCAGCTTAAACAGCGGCAATGAGCAGTTCTTC. Translated: CASSLNSGNEQFF.

The chain couples TRBV4-1 to TRBJ2-5, with 7 bases fitting TRBD1. CDR3 length: 14 amino acids. The V segment lost 4 bases and the J segment 5 bases; nucleotides outside the gene matches: 7. The V gene's germline CDR1 is MGHRA and CDR2 YSYEKL. DNA of the CDR3: TGCGCCAGCAGCCGGACAGGCCTTACTGAGACCCAGTACTTC. Its translation: CASSRTGLTETQYF.

The J gene is TRBJ2-1, the V gene TRBV27; D perhaps matches TRBD1 (6 bases). This CDR3 spans 15 amino acids. CDR1 is MNHEY and CDR2 is SMNVEV in the germline V gene (reference sequence). V was shortened by 6 bases and J by 1 base, with 13 bases between the two germline ends. CDR3 loop: CASSQGTPSYNEQFF. Written as DNA, the CDR3 is TGTGCCAGCAGCCAGGGGACCCCTTCCTACAATGAGCAGTTCTTC.

As DNA, the CDR3 is TGTGCCAGCAGCGCATCTAGCGGGAGGGAGATGGATCCGCAGTATTTT. Its protein product is CASSASSGREMDPQYF. This sequence joins TRBV9 and TRBJ2-3; 12 nucleotides align to TRBD2. The J segment lost 10 bases and the V segment lost 3 bases, leaving 12 bases of the junction unmatched. Germline loops: CDR1 SGDLS, CDR2 YYNGEE. This CDR3 has 16 residues. The full variable domain, completed using reference TRBV9 and TRBJ2-3, is DSGVTQTPKHLITATGQRVTLRCSPRSGDLSVYWYQQSLDQGLQFLIQYYNGEERAKGNILERFSAQQFPDLHSELNLSSLELGDSALYFCASSASSGREMDPQYFGPGTRLTVL.